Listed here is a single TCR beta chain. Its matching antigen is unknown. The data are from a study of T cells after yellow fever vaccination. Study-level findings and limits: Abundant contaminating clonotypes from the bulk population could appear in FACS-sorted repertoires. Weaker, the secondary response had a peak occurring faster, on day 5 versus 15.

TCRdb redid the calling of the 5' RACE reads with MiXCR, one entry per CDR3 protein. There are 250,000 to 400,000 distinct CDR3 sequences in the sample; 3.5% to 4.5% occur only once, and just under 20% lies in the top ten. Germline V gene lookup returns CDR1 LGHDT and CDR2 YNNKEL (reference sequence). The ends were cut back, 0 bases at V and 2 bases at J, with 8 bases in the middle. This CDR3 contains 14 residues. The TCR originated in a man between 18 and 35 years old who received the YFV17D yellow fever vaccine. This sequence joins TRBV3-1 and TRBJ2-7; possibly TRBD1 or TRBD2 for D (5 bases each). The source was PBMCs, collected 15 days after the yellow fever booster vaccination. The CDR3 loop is CASSQDQGPYEQYF. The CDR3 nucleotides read TGTGCCAGCAGCCAAGACCAGGGACCCTACGAGCAGTACTTC.